This T cell receptor beta chain was recorded in a study of blood T cell repertoires in COVID-19. Study-level background: Samples taken during acute and convalescent COVID-19 were collected in the United States, Italy and Spain.

Generated by immunoSEQ multiplex PCR, the TCRdb table keeps only in-frame clones and is missing some. The data show some 210,000 clones, 80% seen once. This clone came up a few times. The CDR3 totals 22 residues. Adults between roughly 18 and 100 years of age took part from under 30 US areas. Cohorts were based on clinical histories the participants reported. The specimen was PBMCs or T cells enriched from blood (not recorded which). The clonotype was recovered from a man aged 25 to 40 with acute COVID-19. V and J are TRBV21-1 and TRBJ2-2; TRBD1, the table's D call, was not compared with the DNA. TRBV21-1 is designated a pseudogene. The CDR3 bases are TGTGCCAGCAGCAAAGCCGGGGGGCCCCTCGCATGGGGACAGGTTAACACCGGGGAGCTGTTTTTT. It yields the protein CASSKAGGPLAWGQVNTGELFF.